This T cell receptor beta chain was obtained from a study of response to subunit inactivated influenza vaccine. The V end was cut by 1 base, the J end by 5 bases, with 11 bases between. From germline, CDR1 is LGHNA and CDR2 YSLEER. The CDR3 sequence is 15 residues long. A few counts support this clonotype. Antigen specificity is unknown. From the RT-PCR reads, TCRdb called clonotypes with MiXCR, one entry per CDR3 protein. The table includes hundreds of thousands of distinct CDR3 sequences, roughly 15% detected once. Study-level findings and limits: T cells newly recruited by each seasonal influenza vaccination are few, the authors suggested.

The TCR was taken from a man aged 50-59 years who received an inactivated influenza vaccine. The sequences come from PBMCs from blood, collected roughly 15 days before vaccination. The chain carries TRBV4-3 and TRBJ2-2; D perhaps matches TRBD1 (6 bases). CDR3 region: CASSQAGARTGELFF. As DNA, the CDR3 is TGCGCCAGCAGCCAAGCAGGGGCGAGGACCGGGGAGCTGTTTTTT.